The clone carrying this TCR beta chain appeared a single time. No antigen is known for it. This sample is drawn from a study of CD4 T cells in relation to SARS-CoV-2 and coronaviruses. The unexposed donors gave CD4+ T cells in about 2010-2019, prior to COVID-19. The cells were cultured for 10 days before CD4+ T cells were isolated. Profiled with immunoSEQ multiplex PCR; TCRdb holds only in-frame clones, not every one. The sample yields 20,000 to 30,000 clones, 60% to 85% seen once. The sequenced sample was CD4+ T cells from PBMCs, cultured in vitro. The TCR sequence derives from a human donor in good health.

The CDR3 DNA reads as TGTGCCAGCAGTTACGGTTTCAGCTCCTATAATTCACCCCTCCACTTT. It encodes CASSYGFSSYNSPLHF. The genes are TRBV6-2 or TRBV6-3 and TRBJ1-6; no clear D. V gave up 2 bases and J gave up 0 bases, with 8 bases separating them. The CDR3 length is 16 residues. CDR1 MNHEY and CDR2 SVGEGT come from the germline V gene.